Each of the 8 T cell receptor beta chains below was sequenced from the same sample in a study of blood T cell repertoires in COVID-19. Method: immunoSEQ multiplex PCR; TCRdb's copy keeps in-frame clones and lacks some. This sample yields some 500,000 clones, of which 85% to 90% are seen a single time; 7.5% to 9.5% belongs to the top ten. Input material: peripheral blood. Receptors originate from a woman aged 45-65 years with COVID-19, enrolled during active disease.

The V call is TRBV5-1, the J call TRBJ2-7; D gene uncertain. The CDR3 length is 12 residues. With 1 base removed from V and 3 bases from J, the gap between germline ends came to 5 bases. Looked up from germline, CDR1 is SGHRS and CDR2 is YFSETQ. CDR3: CASSLNFYEQYF. In nucleotides, the CDR3 is TGCGCCAGCAGCTTGAACTTCTACGAGCAGTACTTC.

This rearrangement joins TRBV30 to TRBJ1-1; D not certain. Per the germline V gene, CDR1 is GTSNPN and CDR2 is SVGIG (reference sequence). The germline V and J ends were trimmed by 0 bases and 10 bases, with 12 bases remaining between them. The CDR3 totals 12 residues. CDR3 nucleotides: TGTGCCTGGAGTGTACTCCAGGTTGGAGCTTTCTTT. This sequence encodes CAWSVLQVGAFF.

The J gene is TRBJ2-3, the V gene TRBV29-1; 11 positions agree with TRBD2. CDR3 length: 14 amino acids. Germline V CDR1 and CDR2: SQVTM, ANQGSEA. The trim removed 7 bases at V and 7 bases at J, leaving 10 bases unmatched. CDR3 residues: CSAKTSGVSYTQYF. CDR3 bases: TGCAGCGCTAAGACTAGCGGGGTTTCATATACGCAGTATTTT.

The chain joins TRBV5-1 to TRBJ2-6; TRBD1 aligns across 7 bases. V lost 3 bases and J lost 1; bases outside the gene matches: 13. Germline assignment: CDR1 SGHRS and CDR2 YFSETQ. This CDR3 region has 19 residues. CDR3 protein: CASSWGTGQILSGANVLTF. CDR3 DNA sequence: TGCGCCAGCAGCTGGGGAACGGGACAGATCCTATCTGGGGCCAACGTCCTGACTTTC.

The J gene is TRBJ2-1, the V gene TRBV5-1, with D tentatively TRBD2 (6 bases). The CDR3 runs to 15 residues. V lost 6 bases, J lost 5 bases, and 18 bases lay in between. The germline gives CDR1 SGHRS, CDR2 YFSETQ. This CDR3 reads CASTHRSGPNNEQFF. The DNA for the CDR3 is TGCGCCAGCACCCACCGTAGCGGCCCGAACAATGAGCAGTTCTTC.

V and J are TRBV6-1 and TRBJ2-4, with a possible D match to TRBD2 (6 bases). Trimming cost V 3 bases and J 8 bases, with 14 bases left between them. This CDR3 has 14 residues. Germline values: CDR1 MNHNS, CDR2 SASEGT. CDR3: CASSDVGRGDIQYF. The CDR3 bases are TGTGCCAGCAGTGATGTGGGGCGCGGGGACATTCAGTACTTC.

The V and J genes are TRBV4-2 and TRBJ2-3; D perhaps matches TRBD2 (5 bases). V was clipped by 0 bases and J by 6 bases, with 16 bases between them. This CDR3 comprises 16 residues. The V gene's germline CDR1 is LGHNA and CDR2 YNFKEQ. In nucleotides, the CDR3 is TGTGCCAGCAGCCAAGAAGGTAGCGCGGCACATGATACGCAGTATTTT. It specifies CASSQEGSAAHDTQYF.

V usage is TRBV3-1 (or the pseudogene TRBV3-2) and J usage is TRBJ2-6; 7 bases agree with TRBD1. The CDR3 length is 14 residues. The V and J ends lost 1 base and 10 bases, in that order; junction bases with no gene match: 4. Germline CDR1 reads LGHDT; CDR2 reads YNNKEL (reference sequence). The CDR3 loop is CASSQGGTANVLTF. Here the CDR3 DNA reads TGTGCCAGCAGCCAAGGGGGGACAGCAAACGTCCTGACTTTC.